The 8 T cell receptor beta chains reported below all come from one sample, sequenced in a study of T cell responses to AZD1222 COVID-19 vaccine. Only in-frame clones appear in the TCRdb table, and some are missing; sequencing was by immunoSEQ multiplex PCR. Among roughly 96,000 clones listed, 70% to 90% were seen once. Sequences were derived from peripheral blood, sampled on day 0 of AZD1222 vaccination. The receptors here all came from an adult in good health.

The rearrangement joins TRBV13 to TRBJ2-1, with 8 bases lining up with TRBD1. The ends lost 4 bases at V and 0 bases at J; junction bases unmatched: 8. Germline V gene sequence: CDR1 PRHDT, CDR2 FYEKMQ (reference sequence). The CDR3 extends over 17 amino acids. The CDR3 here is CASSSARDRSSYNEQFF. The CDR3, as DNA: TGTGCCAGCAGCTCGGCTAGGGACAGGTCCTCCTACAATGAGCAGTTCTTC.

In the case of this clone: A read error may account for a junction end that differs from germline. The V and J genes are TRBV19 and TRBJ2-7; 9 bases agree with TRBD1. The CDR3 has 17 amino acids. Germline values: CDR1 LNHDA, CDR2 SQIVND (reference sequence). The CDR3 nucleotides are TGTGCCAGTAGTATTAGAGGACCGGGACAGGGCTCCTGCGAGCAGTACTTC. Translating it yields CASSIRGPGQGSCEQYF.

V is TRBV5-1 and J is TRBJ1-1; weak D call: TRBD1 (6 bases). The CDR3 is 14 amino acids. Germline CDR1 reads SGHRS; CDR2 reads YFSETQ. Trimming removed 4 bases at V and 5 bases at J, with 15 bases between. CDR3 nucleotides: TGCGCCAGCAGCCCGGTAGGGGGGCGGACTGAAGCTTTCTTT. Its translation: CASSPVGGRTEAFF.

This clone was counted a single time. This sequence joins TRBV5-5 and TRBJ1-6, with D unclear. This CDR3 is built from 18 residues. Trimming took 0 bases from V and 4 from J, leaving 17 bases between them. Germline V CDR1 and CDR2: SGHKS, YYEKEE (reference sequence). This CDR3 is CASSLASGHSKYNSPLHF. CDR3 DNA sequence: TGTGCCAGCAGCTTGGCCTCTGGTCACAGCAAATATAATTCACCCCTCCACTTT.

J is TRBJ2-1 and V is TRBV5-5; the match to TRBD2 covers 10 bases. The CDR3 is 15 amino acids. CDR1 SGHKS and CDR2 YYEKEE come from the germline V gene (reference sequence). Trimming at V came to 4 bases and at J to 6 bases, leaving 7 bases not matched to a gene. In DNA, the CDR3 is TGTGCCAGCAGCCCAACTAGCGGGGTGGGCAATGAGCAGTTCTTC. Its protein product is CASSPTSGVGNEQFF.

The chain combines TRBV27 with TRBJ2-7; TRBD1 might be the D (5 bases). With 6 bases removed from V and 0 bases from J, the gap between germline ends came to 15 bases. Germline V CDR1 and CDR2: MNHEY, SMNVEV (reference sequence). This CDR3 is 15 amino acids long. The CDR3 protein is CASRSFGQHSYEQYF. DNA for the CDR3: TGTGCCAGCAGGAGCTTTGGACAACACTCCTACGAGCAGTACTTC.

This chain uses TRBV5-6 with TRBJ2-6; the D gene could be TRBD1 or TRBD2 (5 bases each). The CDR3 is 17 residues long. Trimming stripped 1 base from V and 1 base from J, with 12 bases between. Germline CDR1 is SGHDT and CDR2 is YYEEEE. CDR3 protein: CASSLSAGASGANVLTF. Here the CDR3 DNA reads TGTGCCAGCAGCTTGTCAGCCGGGGCTTCTGGGGCCAACGTCCTGACTTTC.

The CDR3: CASSVASSNQPQHF. The DNA of the CDR3 is TGTGCCAGCAGCGTAGCGAGTTCCAATCAGCCCCAGCATTTT. This chain joins TRBV9 and TRBJ1-5; no firm D call. V dropped 0 bases and J dropped 3 bases, with 7 bases sitting between them. From germline, CDR1 is SGDLS and CDR2 YYNGEE. The CDR3 extends over 14 amino acids.